Listed here is a single T cell receptor (beta chain). This clonotype was counted a few times. The antigen this receptor binds is unknown. The sample holds no much larger clone one base away, and base qualities are not on file. The data were taken from a study of T cells in Graves' hyperthyroidism and ophthalmopathy (dated 2019 in TCRdb). At the level of the whole study: Peripheral blood samples were taken at the time of initial diagnosis, prior to any treatment. TCR V-J signatures able to tell the groups apart were searched for in a discovery cohort of around 95 patients, of whom fewer than 45 had Graves' ophthalmopathy and about 55 had stable Graves' hyperthyroidism. Whether ophthalmopathy could be predicted prospectively was tested in an independent validation cohort made up of roughly 20 hyperthyroidism patients plus 17 patients who later progressed to ophthalmopathy. The 95 to 100 discovery patients were randomly split 7:3 into training and test sets. Thyroid tissue and blood T-cell repertoires from about six Graves' hyperthyroidism patients were also compared in the study. Following sampling, methimazole starting at 30 mg daily was given to hyperthyroidism patients, and high-dose intravenous methylprednisolone was given to ophthalmopathy patients. The paper describes TCR Vbeta CDR3 sequencing of roughly 130 peripheral blood samples, made up of some 42 ophthalmopathy patients, around 78 hyperthyroidism patients and 17 progressor patients.

Here is what the overall study found, with its caveats: In validation, the model predicted progression to ophthalmopathy a median of roughly 6.5 months before onset, with roughly 70% sensitivity and roughly 79% specificity. Sample size was not statistically predetermined, and blinding of investigators to group allocation was not performed. Most expanded thyroid clonotypes (frequency above 0.001) were also found in blood, which suggests that blood repertoires may mirror thyroid immune responses. Ophthalmopathy was separated from stable hyperthyroidism by a 13 V-J signature model, with roughly 88% sensitivity and roughly 81% specificity obtained in cross-validation and 80%/75% obtained in testing.

From the cysteine up to the phenylalanine, the CDR3 has a length of 13 residues. The entry retains the CDR3 DNA only, 39 bases that are in frame from base 1. Via the germline V gene, CDR1 is SGDLS and CDR2 YYNGEE. Here V drops 7 bases and J drops 0 bases, and the junction holds 3 bases not matched to any gene. The TCR beta CDR3 regions were amplified from the RNA transcripts. The TCR CDR3 was subjected to a first round of RT-PCR using the HTBI primer set and the Qiagen OneStep RT-PCR kit. A second multiplex PCR round built the libraries, followed by size selection and purification. The libraries were sequenced on an Illumina HiSeq2000 using paired-end 100 bp reads. The published analysis was carried out like this. Raw data were processed with SOAPnuke, discarding reads with adapters, uncalled bases, mean Phred below 15, or no exact constant-primer or identifier match. High-quality paired reads were merged with COPE v1.2.5, and unique nucleotide sequences were defined as clonotypes. MiTCR v1.1 was used to align clonotypes to the IMGT TRBV, TRBD and TRBJ reference segments. The analysis was restricted to V-J combinations with a frequency above 0.0001, which together covered 99.2% of the repertoires. The TCS score was defined as F50 (clonal expansion) divided by E x V (chaos), with BLOSUM62-based TCRdist calculated between CDR3 peptides within each V-J. Welch's t-statistics and random forest reduced some 510 V-J features to some 14, which were used in a naive Bayes classifier (R e1071). The raw public data were reprocessed by TCRdb itself: fastp quality trimming at Q25, MiXCR clonotype calling, in-frame beta chains only. Each entry merges the rows of one CDR3 protein and shows their most common DNA and genes. TCRdb's processing, not the authors', yielded these V and J calls. This sample gives hundreds of thousands of distinct CDR3 sequences in total; 15% to 20% of them show up just once. Under 20% of the sample goes to the ten largest clones.

Ophthalmopathy patients had moderately to severely active disease, with a Clinical Activity Score of 3 or more, a NOSPECS grade of 4 or more, and a disease duration of less than 3 months. The study excluded patients with uncontrolled infections, other autoimmune diseases, pregnancy or lactation. Diagnoses relied on clinical symptoms, serum thyroxine and TRAb, thyroid ultrasound and orbital computed tomography. PBMCs were isolated from roughly 10 ml of fresh peripheral blood by Ficoll-Paque density gradient centrifugation. Total RNA was extracted using Trizol reagent, and RNA quality was assessed on an Agilent 2100 Bioanalyzer.

The sequence derives from a woman under 30 with Graves' ophthalmopathy. Rearrangement joined TRBV9 to TRBJ1-2, with 7 junctional bases fitting TRBD1. The sequenced sample consisted of blood. Read as DNA, the sequence is TGTGCCAGCGCTCAGGGGGCTAACTATGGCTACACCTTC. It specifies CASAQGANYGYTF.